The sequence of this T cell receptor beta chain was determined in a study of T cell changes during pregnancy in multiple sclerosis. V was shortened by 5 bases and J by 5 bases, with 10 bases between the two germline ends. The V gene's germline CDR1 is MDHEN and CDR2 SYDVKM. The CDR3 is 12 amino acids. The assay was immunoSEQ multiplex PCR, and TCRdb's table has in-frame clones only and misses some. The sample records some 64,000 clones, 90% being singletons. The chain links TRBV28 to TRBJ2-7, with D unresolved. The starting material was peripheral blood, obtained in the second trimester of pregnancy. The sequence was collected from a female donor in good health, enrolled as a control in a pregnancy study. CDR3 protein: CASSLLLDEQYF. CDR3 nucleotides: TGTGCCAGCAGTCTCCTCCTAGACGAGCAGTACTTC.